What follows are 18 T cell receptor beta chains derived from one specimen sequenced in a study of blood T cell repertoires in COVID-19. The data were produced by immunoSEQ multiplex PCR, yet TCRdb's version contains in-frame clones alone and is incomplete. The table lists approximately 130,000 clones, 85% to 90% of them singletons. The material sequenced was peripheral blood. All receptors derive from a man between 50 and 59 years old with active COVID-19.

This chain connects TRBV30 to TRBJ2-2; 7 nucleotides agree with TRBD2. Trimming removed 4 bases from V and 5 bases from J; junction bases left unmatched: 10. The germline CDR1 and CDR2 sequences are GTSNPN and SVGIG (reference sequence). This CDR3 has 15 residues. This chain's CDR3 is CAWTPKGRGTGELFF. DNA for the CDR3: TGTGCCTGGACCCCCAAGGGGAGGGGTACCGGGGAGCTGTTTTTT.

The CDR3 reads CASSLTGVEYF. In DNA, the CDR3 is TGTGCCAGCAGCCTCACAGGGGTTGAGTACTTC. The genes are TRBV6-5 and TRBJ2-7, with 7 bases identical to TRBD1. The germline V gene has CDR1 MNHEY and CDR2 SVGAGI. Losses at the gene ends were 6 bases for V and 11 bases for J; bases not matched to a gene: 7. The CDR3 loop spans 11 amino acids.

This clone was detected a few times. The chain has TRBV5-1 and TRBJ1-2; unclear D gene. The CDR3 spans 14 residues. Germline lookup yields CDR1 SGHRS and CDR2 YFSETQ. Trimming stripped 0 bases from V and 5 bases from J, with 11 bases between. The CDR3 is CASSLAGREYGYTF. In DNA, the CDR3 is TGCGCCAGCAGCTTGGCCGGGAGGGAATATGGCTACACCTTC.

This rearrangement joins TRBV25-1 to TRBJ2-7; possibly TRBD1 for D (5 bases). The CDR3 has 16 residues. Trimming took 3 bases from V and 5 from J, leaving 20 bases between them. Germline assignment: CDR1 MGHDK and CDR2 SYGVNS. CDR3 protein: CASSEGTSLGADEQYF. As DNA, the CDR3 is TGTGCCAGCAGTGAGGGTACCTCCCTAGGGGCCGACGAGCAGTACTTC.

CDR3 in DNA: TGTGCCAGCAGCTCGGGACTAGCGGTGTACAATGAGCAGTTCTTC. Translating it yields CASSSGLAVYNEQFF. This chain uses TRBV11-1 with TRBJ2-1, with 11 nucleotides matching TRBD2. Germline V gives CDR1 SGHAT, CDR2 FQDESV (reference sequence). The CDR3 spans 15 residues. J was trimmed by 4 bases and V by 4 bases; bases with no gene match: 3.

The chain combines TRBV27 with TRBJ2-7; 8 nucleotides align to TRBD2. Germline V gene lookup returns CDR1 MNHEY and CDR2 SMNVEV (reference sequence). This CDR3 region has 15 residues. V was pared by 3 bases and J by 2 bases, with 6 bases of the junction left unmatched. In nucleotides, the CDR3 is TGTGCCAGCAGTTTCAGAGCGGGGGTAACCTACGAGCAGTACTTC. Translating gives CASSFRAGVTYEQYF.

The chain carries TRBV7-3 and TRBJ2-7; a possible D gene is TRBD1 (6 bases). Germline assignment: CDR1 SGHTA and CDR2 FQGTGA. The CDR3 contains 16 residues. V was pared by 5 bases and J by 5 bases, with 22 bases between. The CDR3 DNA reads as TGTGCCAGCAGCCTCCAAACAGGGACCTCCGGGAACGAGCAGTACTTC. It codes for CASSLQTGTSGNEQYF.

This clone was seen once. V and J are TRBV19 and TRBJ2-5, with D maybe TRBD1 (6 bases). Germline loops: CDR1 LNHDA, CDR2 SQIVND (reference sequence). The CDR3 covers 14 residues. V was shortened by 5 bases and J by 2 bases, with 12 bases between the two germline ends. CDR3 amino acids: CASSSRDTQETQYF. CDR3 nucleotide sequence: TGTGCCAGTAGTTCCCGGGACACTCAAGAGACCCAGTACTTC.

The chain joins TRBV15 to TRBJ2-7; 10 positions agree with TRBD1. Germline V gene data show CDR1 as LNHNV and CDR2 as YYDKDF (reference sequence). The CDR3 spans 16 residues. J gave up 0 bases and V 1 base, and 3 bases lay outside the gene matches. The CDR3 sequence: CATSRGQGAASYEQYF. In DNA, the CDR3 is TGTGCCACCAGCAGAGGACAGGGGGCGGCCTCCTACGAGCAGTACTTC.

The rearrangement links TRBV6-5 to TRBJ2-5; 12 positions match TRBD2. From germline, CDR1 is MNHEY and CDR2 SVGAGI. V shed 10 bases, J shed 3 bases, and the junction held 9 bases outside the gene matches. The CDR3 covers 15 residues. The CDR3 DNA follows: TGTGCCACGAACCAACTAGCGGGGGGAAAAGAGACCCAGTACTTC. Translation gives CATNQLAGGKETQYF.

The chain is built from TRBV7-3 and TRBJ2-3; 8 positions agree with TRBD1. The CDR3 covers 15 residues. J was trimmed by 2 bases and V by 5 bases; bases with no gene match: 6. Per the germline V gene, CDR1 is SGHTA and CDR2 is FQGTGA. The CDR3 region has the DNA TGTGCCAGCAGCCCAGGGACAGGCCTCACAGATACGCAGTATTTT. Translated: CASSPGTGLTDTQYF. Together with reference TRBV7-3 and TRBJ2-3, the CDR3 gives the full variable domain: GAGVSQTPSNKVTEKGKYVELRCDPISGHTALYWYRQSLGQGPEFLIYFQGTGAADDSGLPNDRFFAVRPEGSVSTLKIQRTERGDSAVYLCASSPGTGLTDTQYFGPGTRLTVL.

This clone was seen a handful of times. The V call is TRBV9, the J call TRBJ2-7; D gene uncertain. The CDR3 is 13 amino acids. Germline V gene lookup returns CDR1 SGDLS and CDR2 YYNGEE. V dropped 2 bases and J dropped 2 bases, with 8 bases sitting between them. The CDR3 spells CASSVGSTYEQYF. Here the CDR3 DNA reads TGTGCCAGCAGCGTGGGCAGCACCTACGAGCAGTACTTC.

V gene TRBV29-1 combines with J gene TRBJ1-1, with D maybe TRBD1 (6 bases). The CDR3 runs to 15 residues. The ends were cut back, 0 bases at V and 9 bases at J, with 20 bases in the middle. Germline CDR1 SQVTM, CDR2 ANQGSEA. The DNA for the CDR3 is TGCAGCGTTGAAGATCGGGCGGGGGGCATGTGGAAAGCTTTCTTT. It specifies CSVEDRAGGMWKAFF.

This clone has a handful of counts. The chain is built from TRBV2 and TRBJ2-7; no reliable D call. Trimming cost V 4 bases and J 6 bases, with 10 bases left between them. The germline V gene has CDR1 SNHLY and CDR2 FYNNEI. This CDR3 spans 12 amino acids. The CDR3 DNA sequence: TGTGCCAGCAGTGTGGCAGTTCCCGAGCAGTACTTC. It codes for CASSVAVPEQYF.

The genes are TRBV11-1 and TRBJ2-7, with 11 bases fitting TRBD1. Per the germline V gene, CDR1 is SGHAT and CDR2 is FQDESV (reference sequence). J gave up 4 bases and V 5 bases, and 7 bases lay outside the gene matches. CDR3 length: 15 residues. For the CDR3, the DNA is TGTGCCAGCAGCCGGACAGGGGGCGCGAGGTACGAGCAGTACTTC. Its translation is CASSRTGGARYEQYF.

At least ten counts were recorded for this clone. The chain uses TRBV6-2 or TRBV6-3 and TRBJ1-1; no firm D call. The germline V and J ends were trimmed by 5 bases and 4 bases, with 11 bases remaining between them. The CDR3 runs 13 residues. Germline CDR1 MNHEY, CDR2 SVGEGT. The CDR3 sequence is CASSNQVATEAFF. The CDR3 nucleotides read TGTGCCAGCAGTAACCAAGTAGCCACTGAAGCTTTCTTT.

This chain joins TRBV24-1 and TRBJ2-2; D call uncertain. The germline gives CDR1 KGHDR, CDR2 SFDVKD. The CDR3 extends over 14 amino acids. Trimming left V 3 bases short and J 5 bases short, with 9 bases between. The CDR3 loop reads CATSDKGVTGELFF. CDR3 coding DNA: TGTGCCACCAGTGATAAAGGAGTAACCGGGGAGCTGTTTTTT.

The V and J genes are TRBV6-1 and TRBJ2-5; 7 bases agree with TRBD1. Germline V gives CDR1 MNHNS, CDR2 SASEGT. V was pared by 1 base and J by 1 base, with 9 bases of the junction left unmatched. The CDR3 sequence is 17 residues long. The CDR3 DNA sequence: TGTGCCAGCAGTGAAGATTGGGACAGCCTCTCCCAAGAGACCCAGTACTTC. It codes for CASSEDWDSLSQETQYF.